Each of the 6 T cell receptor beta chains below was sequenced from the same sample in a study of cytomegalovirus exposure and HLA in healthy donors. The PCR had 60 Vbeta and 13 Jbeta primers. Sequencing used immunoSEQ multiplex PCR; TCRdb keeps in-frame clones, though not all of them. The sample shows about 130,000 clones, roughly a sixth of them seen only once. The sample taken for sequencing was PBMCs. These receptor sequences come from a female donor in good health and CMV-seropositive.

This clone was counted between two and nine times. The gene calls are TRBV6-5 and TRBJ1-3, with D hard to call. Trimming pared 0 bases from V and 3 bases from J, leaving 12 bases between. This CDR3 is 16 amino acids long. Germline V gene data show CDR1 as MNHEY and CDR2 as SVGAGI. CDR3 nucleotides: TGTGCCAGCAGTTACTCGCCGGCCTCGGGTGGAAACACCATATATTTT. This translates into CASSYSPASGGNTIYF.

CDR3 residues: CASRGGFYEQYF. The CDR3 region has the DNA TGTGCCAGCAGGGGGGGGTTCTACGAGCAGTACTTC. V gene TRBV28 combines with J gene TRBJ2-7; TRBD2 agrees at 7 bases. The germline gives CDR1 MDHEN, CDR2 SYDVKM. Trimming cost V 6 bases and J 3 bases; bases outside gene matches: 2. The CDR3 is 12 amino acids.

There are a few counts of this clone. This chain uses TRBV4-3 with TRBJ1-2; D gene uncertain. This CDR3 spans 14 amino acids. V was trimmed by 0 bases and J by 5 bases, leaving 10 bases between them. Per the germline V gene, CDR1 is LGHNA and CDR2 is YSLEER. The CDR3 here is CASSQDPRAYGYTF. CDR3 bases: TGCGCCAGCAGCCAAGACCCTAGAGCTTATGGCTACACCTTC.

V gene TRBV5-1 combines with J gene TRBJ1-2; D unclear. V shed 0 bases and J shed 4 bases, with 10 bases lying between them. Germline V gene lookup returns CDR1 SGHRS and CDR2 YFSETQ. The CDR3 spans 14 residues. This chain's CDR3 is CASSLDGSGYGYTF. The CDR3 bases are TGCGCCAGCAGCTTGGATGGGTCGGGCTATGGCTACACCTTC. Based on the CDR3 plus reference TRBV5-1 and TRBJ1-2, the full variable domain is KAGVTQTPRYLIKTRGQQVTLSCSPISGHRSVSWYQQTPGQGLQFLFEYFSETQRNKGNFPGRFSGRQFSNSRSEMNVSTLELGDSALYLCASSLDGSGYGYTFGSGTRLTVV.

This clone was counted a few times. J is TRBJ1-4 and V is TRBV4-3, with D possibly TRBD1 on 6 matching bases. The CDR3 consists of 16 residues. CDR1 and CDR2 from the germline V gene are LGHNA and YSLEER. V dropped 0 bases and J dropped 6 bases, with 14 bases sitting between them. The CDR3 region has the DNA TGCGCCAGCAGCCAAGAAAGGGGGGGGAGCTATGAAAAACTGTTTTTT. Its translation is CASSQERGGSYEKLFF.

This sequence joins TRBV27 and TRBJ2-1; D ambiguous. With 5 bases removed from V and 0 bases from J, the gap between germline ends came to 8 bases. Germline loops: CDR1 MNHEY, CDR2 SMNVEV (reference sequence). The CDR3 is made up of 14 amino acids. CDR3 in amino acids: CASSPLSSYNEQFF. CDR3 bases: TGTGCCAGCAGTCCCCTTTCCTCCTACAATGAGCAGTTCTTC.